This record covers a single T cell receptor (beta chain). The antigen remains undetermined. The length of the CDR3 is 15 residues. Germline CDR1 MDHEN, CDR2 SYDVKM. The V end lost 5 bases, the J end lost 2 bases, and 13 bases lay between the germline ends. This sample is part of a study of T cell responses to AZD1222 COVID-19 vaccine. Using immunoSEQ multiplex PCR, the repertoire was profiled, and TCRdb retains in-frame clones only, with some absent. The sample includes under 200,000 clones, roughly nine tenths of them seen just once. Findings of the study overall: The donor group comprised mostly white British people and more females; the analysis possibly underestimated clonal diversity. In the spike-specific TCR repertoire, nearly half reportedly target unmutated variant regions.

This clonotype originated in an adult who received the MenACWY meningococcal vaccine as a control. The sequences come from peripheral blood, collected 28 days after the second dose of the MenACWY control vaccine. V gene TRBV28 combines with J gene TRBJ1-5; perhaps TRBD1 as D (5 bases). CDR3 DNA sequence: TGTGCCAGCAGTCGGGACGGGGGGGGCAATCAGCCCCAGCATTTT. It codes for CASSRDGGGNQPQHF.